The clone carrying this T cell receptor delta chain is medium-sized by share. TCR cDNA was made from PBMC RNA with gamma- and delta-chain-specific primers. TCRdb fed the RT-PCR reads to CATT. Of around 1,800 delta-chain clones listed, about 7% are singletons. The sample is drawn from a study of delta chains in infants with herpesvirus infections. This clonotype was sampled from a human donor who was a Ugandan infant, either HIV-exposed or HIV-unexposed (not recorded which). Sequencing used peripheral blood, obtained at time point 1 of longitudinal follow-up.

The CDR3 region has the DNA TGTGCTGTGACGGGAGTAGGCTCCCGGTACACCGATAAACTCATCTTT. Its protein product is CAVTGVGSRYTDKLIF. V usage is TRAV23/DV6 and J usage is TRDJ1; unclear D gene. Germline V gives CDR1 NTAFDY, CDR2 IRPDVSE (reference sequence). The CDR3 is made up of 16 amino acids.